This entry is about one T cell receptor beta chain. The CDR3 extends over 15 amino acids. Deletions cut 2 bases from V and 1 base from J, with 12 bases between. Germline V gene lookup returns CDR1 SGHRS and CDR2 YFSETQ. Generated by immunoSEQ multiplex PCR, the TCRdb table keeps only in-frame clones and is missing some. Among about 97,000 clones listed, just under 95% were seen once. This entry is derived from a study of cytomegalovirus exposure and HLA in healthy donors. The sequence came from a woman aged 18 to 35 in good health and CMV-seronegative. Sequenced: PBMCs. The genes are TRBV5-1 and TRBJ1-1; D unresolved. The CDR3 DNA reads as TGCGCCAGCAGCTTCGACACATCCGCGAACACTGAAGCTTTCTTT. Its translation: CASSFDTSANTEAFF.